Below, 16 T cell receptor beta chains from the same sample are listed, as sequenced in a study of circulating CD8 cells and anti-PD-1 response in melanoma. TCR libraries were prepared from about 16 ng of total RNA with the QIAseq Immune Repertoire TCR panel. TCRdb fed the reads into MiXCR, producing one record per CDR3 protein. Among hundreds of distinct CDR3 sequences listed, over 5% were seen once. Sorting of live CD3+CD8+TCRalphabeta+ cells by PD-1 and/or TIGIT gave four subsets. The sequenced sample was CD8+ T cells from PBMCs, obtained at baseline or after one month of anti-PD-1 therapy (not recorded which). Source of these receptors: a human donor with melanoma.

This clonotype is labeled large. CDR3 region: CASSLRPGPGPDTQYF. In DNA form, the CDR3 reads TGTGCCAGCAGCTTAAGGCCGGGCCCAGGACCAGATACGCAGTATTTT. This chain uses TRBV7-3 with TRBJ2-3; unclear D gene. This CDR3 spans 16 amino acids. Per the germline V gene, CDR1 is SGHTA and CDR2 is FQGTGA. V was clipped by 1 base and J by 4 bases, with 15 bases between them.

This clonotype is termed medium-sized. This chain joins TRBV18 and TRBJ2-7; D is perhaps TRBD1 (6 bases). V was pared by 3 bases and J by 2 bases, with 11 bases between. The CDR3 extends over 14 amino acids. Looked up from germline, CDR1 is KGHSH and CDR2 is LQKENI. In DNA form, the CDR3 reads TGTGCCAGCTCACCTAGTACAGGGCCCTACGAGCAGTACTTC. It yields the protein CASSPSTGPYEQYF.

This clonotype was counted a few times. The V and J genes are TRBV6-6 and TRBJ2-3, with D possibly being TRBD2 (7 bases). With 10 bases removed from V and 1 base from J, the gap between germline ends came to 18 bases. The germline V gene encodes CDR1 MNHNY and CDR2 SVGAGI (reference sequence). This CDR3 comprises 15 residues. In DNA form, the CDR3 reads TGTGCCACCGGGGGGCATCATGAGGGCACAGATACGCAGTATTTT. Protein sequence: CATGGHHEGTDTQYF.

Of note for this clonotype: This may stem from a read error, because a much larger clone lies one nucleotide away. The chain couples TRBV24-1 to TRBJ2-1; D is perhaps TRBD1 or TRBD2 (6 bases each). Trimming cost V 2 bases and J 8 bases, with 15 bases left between them. The germline V gene has CDR1 KGHDR and CDR2 SFDVKD. This CDR3 has 15 residues. CDR3 DNA sequence: TGTGCCACCAGTGATTGGGGGCTAGCGTTGGATGAGCAGTTCTTC. Translation: CATSDWGLALDEQFF.

Judged by abundance, this clonotype is large. This chain connects TRBV7-2 to TRBJ2-7; 10 bases are shared with TRBD1. V lost 5 bases, J lost 2 bases, and 3 bases stayed unmatched. Germline values: CDR1 SGHTA, CDR2 FQGNSA. There are 14 residues in the CDR3. CDR3 protein: CASSRGQGAYEQYF. In DNA form, the CDR3 reads TGTGCCAGCAGCCGAGGACAGGGGGCCTACGAGCAGTACTTC.

This clonotype was detected a few times. A much larger clone differs by one base, so this may be a read error. The chain joins TRBV19 to TRBJ1-1, with 9 bases matching TRBD1. V dropped 6 bases and J dropped 3; count of bases not matched to a gene: 17. This CDR3 comprises 18 residues. In germline, CDR1 is LNHDA, CDR2 SQIVND (reference sequence). The CDR3 nucleotides are TGTGCCAGTAGGTCGATTCTCCGGGACAGGGCCTTGGACACTGAAGCTTTCTTT. Protein sequence: CASRSILRDRALDTEAFF.

In this sample, this clonotype is medium-sized (0.01 to 0.1%). V usage is TRBV18 and J usage is TRBJ2-1; 8 bases map to TRBD2. With 2 bases clipped from V and 14 bases from J, the junction kept 5 bases outside the gene matches. CDR3 length equals 12 residues. In germline, CDR1 is KGHSH, CDR2 LQKENI. The CDR3 spells CASSPSGGAKFF. The DNA of the CDR3 is TGTGCCAGCTCACCATCCGGGGGGGCTAAGTTCTTC.

This clonotype is judged large. The chain has TRBV29-1 and TRBJ2-3; TRBD2 aligns across 9 bases. Germline V gene sequence: CDR1 SQVTM, CDR2 ANQGSEA. The CDR3 runs to 12 residues. J lost 8 bases, V lost 6 bases, and 6 bases had no gene match. The CDR3 loop reads CSVGSGGGTQYF. The CDR3 DNA reads as TGCAGCGTGGGTAGCGGGGGCGGTACGCAGTATTTT.

This clonotype is medium-sized within its sample. The V and J genes are TRBV7-9 and TRBJ1-1, with TRBD1 matching 8 bases. Losses at the gene ends were 10 bases for V and 2 bases for J; bases not matched to a gene: 12. The CDR3 extends over 15 amino acids. CDR1 is SEHNR, CDR2 FQNEAQ, per germline (reference sequence). CDR3: CAIAGGAVGNTEAFF. As DNA, the CDR3 is TGTGCCATCGCAGGGGGCGCGGTGGGTAACACTGAAGCTTTCTTT. Drawing the rest from reference TRBV7-9 and TRBJ1-1, the complete variable domain is DTGVSQNPRHKITKRGQNVTFRCDPISEHNRLYWYRQTLGQGPEFLTYFQNEAQLEKSRLLSDRFSAERPKGSFSTLEIQRTEQGDSAMYLCAIAGGAVGNTEAFFGQGTRLTVV.

This clonotype was seen only a few times. V and J are TRBV5-5 and TRBJ2-2; TRBD1 is a possible D gene (6 bases). Germline values: CDR1 SGHKS, CDR2 YYEKEE (reference sequence). V was shortened by 4 bases and J by 8 bases, with 15 bases between the two germline ends. The CDR3 loop spans 14 amino acids. CDR3 in amino acids: CASSTLQGTGELFF. The DNA for the CDR3 is TGTGCCAGCAGCACCTTACAGGGTACGGGGGAGCTGTTTTTT.

Sample share makes this clonotype large (0.1 to 1%). The chain employs TRBV7-3 and TRBJ2-5, with no clear D. V lost 5 bases and J 3 bases, leaving 10 bases between the germline ends. CDR3 length equals 13 residues. CDR1 is SGHTA and CDR2 is FQGTGA in the germline V gene. CDR3 residues: CASSGYPEETQYF. In nucleotides, the CDR3 is TGTGCCAGCAGCGGCTATCCTGAAGAGACCCAGTACTTC.

By share, this clonotype counts as large. The gene calls are TRBV12-3 or TRBV12-4 and TRBJ2-2, with 9 bases lining up with TRBD1. V lost 8 bases and J lost 8; bases outside the gene matches: 9. This CDR3 has 14 amino acids. The CDR3 loop reads CASVGQGYRGELFF. CDR3 in DNA: TGTGCCAGCGTGGGACAGGGTTATCGGGGGGAGCTGTTTTTT.

This clonotype is termed medium-sized. This chain uses TRBV4-1 with TRBJ1-2; D perhaps matches TRBD1 (5 bases). This CDR3 spans 14 amino acids. Trimming cost V 3 bases and J 4 bases, with 12 bases left between them. The germline gives CDR1 MGHRA, CDR2 YSYEKL. This CDR3 reads CASSQTTVTYGYTF. The CDR3 DNA reads as TGCGCCAGCAGCCAGACGACAGTCACCTATGGCTACACCTTC.

The chain is built from TRBV2 and TRBJ1-3, with D possibly being TRBD1 (5 bases). The CDR3 is made up of 15 amino acids. Germline loops: CDR1 SNHLY, CDR2 FYNNEI. Trimming took 2 bases from V and 0 from J, leaving 8 bases between them. In DNA, the CDR3 is TGTGCCAGCAGTGAATATCAGGGCTCTGGAAACACCATATATTTT. It yields the protein CASSEYQGSGNTIYF.

By share, this clonotype counts as large. V and J are TRBV27 and TRBJ2-2; D is unclear. Per germline, CDR1 MNHEY and CDR2 SMNVEV (reference sequence). The CDR3 is 14 residues long. V was trimmed by 2 bases and J by 4 bases, leaving 8 bases between them. CDR3 nucleotides: TGTGCCAGCAGTTTAAACATTCTCACCGGGGAGCTGTTTTTT. This translates into CASSLNILTGELFF.

By proportion, this clonotype is large. The chain carries TRBV27 and TRBJ2-1; a weak D match, TRBD1 (5 bases). V was trimmed by 8 bases and J by 3 bases, leaving 14 bases between them. The CDR3 runs 14 residues. Per the germline V gene, CDR1 is MNHEY and CDR2 is SMNVEV (reference sequence). CDR3 loop: CASRLGLNYNEQFF. The CDR3 DNA is TGTGCCAGCCGGTTGGGGCTCAACTACAATGAGCAGTTCTTC.